A single sample is the source of the 29 T cell receptor beta chains below, sequenced in a study of post-analysis software for immune sequencing data. Included in the TCR beta cDNA libraries were unique molecular identifiers. TCRdb reprocessed the PCR reads via MiXCR and lists one record per CDR3 protein. This sample carries hundreds of thousands of distinct CDR3 sequences, roughly three fifths of them seen once, and the ten largest clones take about 11%. Their antigens are not known. General study points: Patients had higher frequencies than controls of about five TRBV segments, including TRBV5-6, TRBV5-1 and TRBV20-1.

Material for sequencing was blood. These TCRs come from a girl aged 2-10 years with multiple sclerosis.

The chain combines TRBV7-2 with TRBJ2-5, with 9 bases identical to TRBD2. The CDR3 length is 15 residues. V gave up 1 base and J gave up 5 bases; unmatched junction bases: 5. Germline-derived CDR1 and CDR2 are SGHTA and FQGNSA. DNA for the CDR3: TGTGCCAGCAGCTTAGGCCTAGCGGGGATGGAGACCCAGTACTTC. Its protein is CASSLGLAGMETQYF.

As DNA, the CDR3 is TGTGCCAGCAGCTTAGGGTCGTGGGGTTCCTACAATGAGCAGTACTTC. It encodes CASSLGSWGSYNEQYF. This chain links TRBV11-2 with TRBJ2-1; no firm D call. With the DNA end fitting TRBJ2-7 better, the J assignment may be wrong. CDR1 SGHAT and CDR2 FQNNGV come from the germline V gene. CDR3 length: 16 amino acids.

V and J are TRBV3-1 and TRBJ2-3; 9 bases agree with TRBD2. The J segment lost 5 bases and the V segment lost 10 bases, leaving 10 bases of the junction unmatched. Germline-derived CDR1 and CDR2 are LGHDT and YNNKEL (reference sequence). The CDR3 runs 14 residues. The CDR3 loop reads CATSSGTSRDTQYF. The CDR3 nucleotides read TGTGCCACTTCCTCCGGGACTAGCCGAGATACGCAGTATTTT.

The chain couples TRBV20-1 to TRBJ2-4, with 12 bases identical to TRBD2. The junction had 18 bases not matched to a gene; V was cut back by 3 bases and J by 0 bases. From germline, CDR1 is DFQATT and CDR2 SNEGSKA (reference sequence). The CDR3 spans 21 residues. The CDR3 DNA is TGCAGTGCTAGTGCGGGTCCCCGGACTAGCGGGATCCATGTAGCCAAAAACATTCAGTACTTC. The encoded protein is CSASAGPRTSGIHVAKNIQYF.

The chain links TRBV7-9 to TRBJ2-5, with TRBD2 matching over 11 bases. The CDR3 is 15 amino acids. The junction had 5 bases not matched to a gene; V was cut back by 3 bases and J by 5 bases. Germline V gives CDR1 SEHNR, CDR2 FQNEAQ (reference sequence). The CDR3 loop reads CASSLIAGGPETQYF. The DNA of the CDR3 is TGTGCCAGCAGCTTGATAGCGGGGGGGCCCGAGACCCAGTACTTC.

CDR3 loop: CSVEARGAGEYGYTF. DNA of the CDR3: TGCAGCGTTGAAGCCAGGGGAGCGGGAGAATATGGCTACACCTTC. The chain combines TRBV29-1 with TRBJ1-2; weak D call: TRBD1 (6 bases). The CDR3 runs to 15 residues. V lost 1 base to trimming and J lost 5 bases, with 17 bases between them. The germline CDR1 and CDR2 sequences are SQVTM and ANQGSEA. The variable domain in full, with the rest retrieved from reference TRBV29-1 and TRBJ1-2, is SAVISQKPSRDICQRGTSLTIQCQVDSQVTMMFWYRQQPGQSLTLIATANQGSEATYESGFVIDKFPISRPNLTFSTLTVSNMSPEDSSIYLCSVEARGAGEYGYTFGSGTRLTVV.

Only one count was recorded for this clonotype. The chain couples TRBV29-1 to TRBJ1-1, with 7 positions matching TRBD1. The CDR3 sequence is 12 residues long. Germline trimming cut 5 bases from V and 5 bases from J; bases unmatched to any gene: 5. Looked up from germline, CDR1 is SQVTM and CDR2 is ANQGSEA. This chain's CDR3 is CSVPGGETEAFF. The CDR3 DNA is TGCAGCGTTCCAGGGGGGGAGACTGAAGCTTTCTTT.

J is TRBJ2-1 and V is TRBV5-1; D might be TRBD2 (5 bases). The CDR3 totals 11 residues. Germline V gene data show CDR1 as SGHRS and CDR2 as YFSETQ. The V end was cut by 9 bases, the J end by 5 bases, with 9 bases between. CDR3 nucleotides: TGCGCCACATGGGAGCACAATGAGCAGTTCTTC. It is translated as CATWEHNEQFF.

The chain has TRBV2 and TRBJ2-5; TRBD2 agrees at 8 bases. This CDR3 comprises 15 residues. The V gene end was trimmed by 7 bases and the J gene end by 11 bases; junction bases not matched to a gene: 18. Germline V gives CDR1 SNHLY, CDR2 FYNNEI. The CDR3 here is CASITTSGGLNEQYF. The CDR3 region has the DNA TGTGCCAGCATTACTACTAGCGGAGGCCTCAATGAGCAGTACTTC.

The genes are TRBV7-9 and TRBJ2-1; a possible D gene is TRBD2 (5 bases). The V end lost 5 bases, the J end lost 5 bases, and 13 bases lay between the germline ends. Germline V CDR1 and CDR2: SEHNR, FQNEAQ (reference sequence). This CDR3 spans 14 amino acids. The CDR3 nucleotides read TGTGCCAGCAGCAACCGGGGTGGGGACAATGAGCAGTTCTTC. Protein product: CASSNRGGDNEQFF.

This chain links TRBV6-2 or TRBV6-3 with TRBJ1-1, with D hard to call. Germline CDR1 reads MNHEY; CDR2 reads SVGEGT. The ends were cut back, 2 bases at V and 6 bases at J, with 16 bases in the middle. This CDR3 has 15 amino acids. CDR3 in DNA: TGTGCCAGCAGTTACCAATCAGGACCGTCCGCTGAAGCTTTCTTT. It is translated as CASSYQSGPSAEAFF.

J is TRBJ2-5 and V is TRBV9; D call uncertain. CDR1 is SGDLS, CDR2 YYNGEE, per germline. The length of the CDR3 is 16 residues. Trimming shortened V by 0 bases and J by 2 bases, and 14 bases separated the two germline ends. The CDR3 loop reads CASSVAFRAPQETQYF. CDR3 DNA: TGTGCCAGCAGCGTAGCCTTTAGAGCACCACAAGAGACCCAGTACTTC. The whole variable domain, remainder taken from reference TRBV9 and TRBJ2-5, is DSGVTQTPKHLITATGQRVTLRCSPRSGDLSVYWYQQSLDQGLQFLIQYYNGEERAKGNILERFSAQQFPDLHSELNLSSLELGDSALYFCASSVAFRAPQETQYFGPGTRLLVL.

The chain couples TRBV20-1 to TRBJ2-3, with 10 bases that match TRBD2. This CDR3 has 15 amino acids. V shed 3 bases, J shed 2 bases, and the junction held 5 bases outside the gene matches. The germline V gene has CDR1 DFQATT and CDR2 SNEGSKA (reference sequence). The CDR3 spells CSASESGGATDTQYF. The CDR3 coding sequence is TGCAGTGCTAGTGAAAGCGGGGGGGCCACAGATACGCAGTATTTT.

V usage is TRBV5-1 and J usage is TRBJ2-1; D may correspond to TRBD1 or TRBD2 (5 bases each). V lost 2 bases, J lost 0 bases, and 15 bases lay in between. Germline V gene lookup returns CDR1 SGHRS and CDR2 YFSETQ. CDR3 length: 17 residues. The CDR3: CASSFDSVDYSYNEQFF. The CDR3 nucleotides are TGCGCCAGCAGCTTCGACAGTGTTGACTACTCCTACAATGAGCAGTTCTTC.

V and J are TRBV12-3 or TRBV12-4 and TRBJ2-1; 8 positions agree with TRBD2. V trimming: 4 bases; J trimming: 4 bases; junction bases outside the gene matches: 6. There are 15 residues in the CDR3. The CDR3 reads CASSSGTSLYNEQFF. CDR3 nucleotide sequence: TGTGCCAGCAGTTCCGGGACTAGTCTATACAATGAGCAGTTCTTC.

The rearrangement joins TRBV5-5 to TRBJ2-7, with 8 bases aligning to TRBD1. The CDR3 is made up of 16 amino acids. With 4 bases clipped from V and 3 bases from J, the junction kept 12 bases outside the gene matches. Germline CDR1 SGHKS, CDR2 YYEKEE (reference sequence). CDR3 in amino acids: CASSPAPGQGSYEQYF. The CDR3 DNA reads TGTGCCAGCAGCCCCGCCCCCGGACAGGGAAGCTACGAGCAGTACTTC.

The V call is TRBV3-1, the J call TRBJ2-3; D might be TRBD1 (6 bases). The CDR3 contains 16 residues. CDR1 and CDR2 from the germline V gene are LGHDT and YNNKEL (reference sequence). Trimming took off 4 bases at V and 5 bases at J, with 19 bases between the two ends. The CDR3 DNA is TGTGCCAGCAGCCTAGGGCGTCAGCGAGGGGGAGATACGCAGTATTTT. Translating gives CASSLGRQRGGDTQYF.

This chain links TRBV20-1 with TRBJ2-1; D possibly corresponds to TRBD2 (6 bases). V was shortened by 6 bases and J by 0 bases, with 12 bases between the two germline ends. The germline CDR1 and CDR2 sequences are DFQATT and SNEGSKA (reference sequence). The CDR3 length is 14 residues. The DNA of the CDR3 is TGCAGTGCGTCGGAGGGAAACTCCTACAATGAGCAGTTCTTC. It yields the protein CSASEGNSYNEQFF.

This clonotype was found a few times. The chain couples TRBV20-1 to TRBJ2-5; D not certain. This CDR3 comprises 15 residues. Germline CDR1 and CDR2: DFQATT and SNEGSKA (reference sequence). With 0 bases removed from V and 2 bases from J, the gap between germline ends came to 13 bases. CDR3 loop: CSARDLSWFQETQYF. For the CDR3, the DNA is TGCAGTGCTAGAGATCTCAGTTGGTTTCAAGAGACCCAGTACTTC.

The gene calls are TRBV29-1 and TRBJ2-5, with D possibly being TRBD1 (5 bases). Germline values: CDR1 SQVTM, CDR2 ANQGSEA. V lost 3 bases and J lost 3, with 17 bases in between. The CDR3 runs to 15 residues. In nucleotides, the CDR3 is TGCAGCGTTGATAACAGGCGTACAGCCAAAGAGACCCAGTACTTC. This translates into CSVDNRRTAKETQYF.

V and J are TRBV10-3 and TRBJ2-5; the D gene could be TRBD1 or TRBD2 (6 bases each). The V and J ends lost 6 bases and 4 bases respectively, with 12 bases between them. Germline assignment: CDR1 ENHRY and CDR2 SYGVKD. The CDR3 contains 13 residues. The CDR3 here is CAISRGSGETQYF. The CDR3 region has the DNA TGTGCCATCAGCAGGGGTAGCGGAGAGACCCAGTACTTC.

The count of this clonotype is one. The chain uses TRBV30 and TRBJ2-7, with TRBD1 as a possible D gene (6 bases). Trimming stripped 4 bases from V and 1 base from J, with 17 bases between. Germline CDR1 GTSNPN, CDR2 SVGIG (reference sequence). The CDR3 has 15 amino acids. CDR3 coding DNA: TGTGCCTGGACAGCCGGCAGGGGCCTGTCCTACGAGCAGTACTTC. Translation gives CAWTAGRGLSYEQYF.

In nucleotides, the CDR3 is TGTGCCATCAGAAATACAGATACGCAGTATTTT. It is translated as CAIRNTDTQYF. The chain has TRBV10-3 and TRBJ2-3; the D is unclear. V was shortened by 6 bases and J by 3 bases, with 4 bases between the two germline ends. Germline V gene sequence: CDR1 ENHRY, CDR2 SYGVKD. The CDR3 contains 11 residues.

This chain connects TRBV20-1 to TRBJ2-1, with D possibly being TRBD1 (6 bases). Germline CDR1 and CDR2: DFQATT and SNEGSKA (reference sequence). Trimming stripped 0 bases from V and 6 bases from J, with 15 bases between. This CDR3 spans 15 amino acids. The CDR3 DNA reads as TGCAGTGCTAGAGATTCACAGGGTTTTGCCAATGAGCAGTTCTTC. Protein: CSARDSQGFANEQFF.

This rearrangement joins TRBV7-9 to TRBJ1-1; 9 nucleotides line up with TRBD1. The CDR3 length is 14 residues. V shed 5 bases, J shed 5 bases, and the junction held 6 bases outside the gene matches. In germline, CDR1 is SEHNR, CDR2 FQNEAQ (reference sequence). The CDR3 coding sequence is TGTGCCAGCAGCCGCGGGACAGGGCTAACTGAAGCTTTCTTT. Protein sequence: CASSRGTGLTEAFF.

This clonotype appeared a few times. The gene calls are TRBV12-3 or TRBV12-4 and TRBJ2-1, with D perhaps matching TRBD1 (6 bases). The CDR3 is 10 amino acids. Trimming shortened V by 8 bases and J by 10 bases, and 9 bases separated the two germline ends. The CDR3 protein is CASGGGEQFF. The CDR3 DNA follows: TGTGCCAGCGGGGGCGGGGAGCAGTTCTTC.

Only a few counts were recorded for this clonotype. The genes are TRBV9 and TRBJ2-1; D not resolved. V was trimmed by 7 bases and J by 7 bases, leaving 21 bases between them. The CDR3 length is 15 residues. Germline values: CDR1 SGDLS, CDR2 YYNGEE. This CDR3 reads CASSVLPAQPNEQFF. As DNA, the CDR3 is TGTGCCAGCTCCGTACTCCCGGCACAGCCTAATGAGCAGTTCTTC. Together with reference TRBV9 and TRBJ2-1, the CDR3 gives the full variable domain: DSGVTQTPKHLITATGQRVTLRCSPRSGDLSVYWYQQSLDQGLQFLIQYYNGEERAKGNILERFSAQQFPDLHSELNLSSLELGDSALYFCASSVLPAQPNEQFFGPGTRLTVL.

CDR3 residues: CASSGEGAKNIQYF. The CDR3 nucleotides read TGTGCCAGCAGTGGGGAAGGGGCCAAAAACATTCAGTACTTC. V is TRBV2 and J is TRBJ2-4; no definite D call. Deletions cut 4 bases from V and 1 base from J, with 8 bases between. Germline lookup yields CDR1 SNHLY and CDR2 FYNNEI. The CDR3 totals 14 residues.

The rearrangement uses TRBV4-2 and TRBJ1-2; D may be TRBD1 (5 bases). This CDR3 is 16 amino acids long. CDR1 and CDR2 from the germline V gene are LGHNA and YNFKEQ. The V gene lost 5 bases and the J gene lost 4 bases, with 20 bases spanning the gap. CDR3: CASSKGTTGPIYGYTF. CDR3 coding DNA: TGTGCCAGCAGCAAAGGAACCACAGGACCGATCTATGGCTACACCTTC.